The 25 T cell receptor beta chains listed next were all sequenced from one sample in a study of response to subunit inactivated influenza vaccine. TCRdb fed the RT-PCR reads into MiXCR, producing one record per CDR3 protein. Among about 180,000 distinct CDR3 sequences listed, about 11% were seen once. The sequencing used CD8+ T cells sorted from PBMCs, collected roughly 24 months after vaccination. These receptors were collected from a man aged 50 to 69 who received an inactivated influenza vaccine.

This clonotype was counted at least ten times. The rearrangement uses TRBV5-1 and TRBJ2-1; 8 bases agree with TRBD1. The CDR3 is 15 amino acids. V shed 2 bases, J shed 3 bases, and the junction held 4 bases outside the gene matches. Germline V lookup: CDR1 SGHRS, CDR2 YFSETQ. DNA of the CDR3: TGCGCCAGCAGCTTATCGACAGGGGACTACAATGAGCAGTTCTTC. Translation gives CASSLSTGDYNEQFF.

This clonotype has more than one count but fewer than ten. The genes are TRBV24-1 and TRBJ2-1; TRBD1 aligns across 9 bases. Looked up from germline, CDR1 is KGHDR and CDR2 is SFDVKD. The V gene end was trimmed by 0 bases and the J gene end by 1 base; junction bases not matched to a gene: 3. The CDR3 is made up of 17 amino acids. CDR3 loop: CATSDLTGQGSYNEQFF. The CDR3 DNA reads as TGTGCCACCAGTGATTTGACGGGACAGGGTTCCTACAATGAGCAGTTCTTC.

This clonotype was picked up a small number of times. CDR3 DNA sequence: TGTGCCAGCAGCCCACAGTACCCAGGGGGCTCCTACGAGCAGTACTTC. Translation: CASSPQYPGGSYEQYF. This chain links TRBV3-1 with TRBJ2-7; TRBD1 matches at 7 bases. The CDR3 has 16 residues. J lost 0 bases, V lost 4 bases, and 9 bases had no gene match. The germline CDR1 and CDR2 sequences are LGHDT and YNNKEL (reference sequence).

The CDR3 sequence is CASSRVSGNTIYF. The CDR3 region has the DNA TGTGCCAGTTCTAGGGTCTCTGGAAACACCATATATTTT. The V and J genes are TRBV11-2 and TRBJ1-3; D is unclear. Germline-derived CDR1 and CDR2 are SGHAT and FQNNGV. Trimming pared 9 bases from V and 0 bases from J, leaving 9 bases between. This CDR3 contains 13 residues.

This clonotype was counted only a few times. V usage is TRBV7-8 and J usage is TRBJ1-2; TRBD1 agrees at 8 bases. This CDR3 has 15 amino acids. The junction had 4 bases not matched to a gene; V was cut back by 3 bases and J by 1 base. In germline, CDR1 is SGHVS, CDR2 FQNEAQ. The CDR3 coding sequence is TGTGCCAGCAGCTTTCGACAGGGGCGTAACTATGGCTACACCTTC. Protein sequence: CASSFRQGRNYGYTF.

This clonotype was seen repeatedly, ten times or more. The chain employs TRBV12-3 or TRBV12-4 and TRBJ2-7; D is possibly TRBD2 (7 bases). This CDR3 is built from 13 residues. The V end was cut by 6 bases, the J end by 4 bases, with 13 bases between. This CDR3 is CASSRGGGYEQYF. CDR3 coding DNA: TGTGCCAGCAGCCGCGGGGGCGGGTACGAGCAGTACTTC.

This clonotype was seen a few times. This chain joins TRBV11-2 and TRBJ2-7; 7 nucleotides line up with TRBD2. Per germline, CDR1 SGHAT and CDR2 FQNNGV. Trimming at V came to 2 bases and at J to 2 bases, leaving 3 bases not matched to a gene. This CDR3 has 14 amino acids. This CDR3 reads CASSLTGGTYEQYF. As DNA, the CDR3 is TGTGCCAGCAGCTTAACGGGAGGCACCTACGAGCAGTACTTC.

V gene TRBV5-1 combines with J gene TRBJ2-7, with 10 bases aligning to TRBD1. After removal of 5 bases from V and 5 bases from J, the junction contained 16 bases not matched to a gene. The CDR3 runs 17 residues. Germline lookup yields CDR1 SGHRS and CDR2 YFSETQ. The DNA for the CDR3 is TGCGCCAGCAGTTGGACTCCCTGGGACAGGGGATCCCACGAGCAGTACTTC. Amino acids: CASSWTPWDRGSHEQYF.

This clonotype has ten or more counts. This rearrangement joins TRBV12-3 or TRBV12-4 to TRBJ2-1, with TRBD2 matching 14 bases. The CDR3 sequence is 17 residues long. V lost 5 bases and J lost 8; bases outside the gene matches: 11. CDR3 DNA: TGTGCCAGCAGTCCTCCTGGACTAGCGGGGGGCCGGGATGAGCAGTTCTTC. Protein sequence: CASSPPGLAGGRDEQFF.

The chain joins TRBV30 to TRBJ2-7, with D tentatively TRBD2 (6 bases). V shed 2 bases and J shed 3 bases, with 11 bases lying between them. Germline loops: CDR1 GTSNPN, CDR2 SVGIG (reference sequence). This CDR3 is built from 13 residues. In DNA, the CDR3 is TGTGCCTGGAGTTATGGGAGGCACTACGAGCAGTACTTC. Translated: CAWSYGRHYEQYF.

The chain couples TRBV12-3 or TRBV12-4 to TRBJ2-2, with 9 bases identical to TRBD2. This CDR3 region has 16 residues. V shed 2 bases, J shed 6 bases, and the junction held 7 bases outside the gene matches. The CDR3 DNA follows: TGTGCCAGCAGTTTATGGCGGGAGGGCCCTCCCGGGGAGCTGTTTTTT. Translating gives CASSLWREGPPGELFF.

This clonotype was seen just once. The rearrangement uses TRBV27 and TRBJ2-2; D gene uncertain. The CDR3 covers 15 residues. Germline-derived CDR1 and CDR2 are MNHEY and SMNVEV (reference sequence). The ends were cut back, 1 base at V and 6 bases at J, with 12 bases in the middle. CDR3 nucleotides: TGTGCCAGCAGTTTATTACAAGGGTTTGCCGGGGAGCTGTTTTTT. Translating gives CASSLLQGFAGELFF.

This chain links TRBV7-2 with TRBJ2-5; 10 nucleotides agree with TRBD2. The CDR3 spans 17 residues. After removal of 5 bases from V and 4 bases from J, the junction contained 13 bases not matched to a gene. The germline V gene has CDR1 SGHTA and CDR2 FQGNSA. The CDR3 reads CASSRGVVAGGRETQYF. CDR3 DNA: TGTGCCAGCAGCAGGGGGGTGGTAGCGGGGGGCCGAGAGACCCAGTACTTC.

This clonotype was counted between two and nine times. The chain has TRBV4-1 and TRBJ2-1; D possibly matches TRBD1 or TRBD2 (6 bases each). Trimming left V 4 bases short and J 5 bases short, with 21 bases between. The CDR3 contains 17 residues. Germline CDR1 is MGHRA and CDR2 is YSYEKL. CDR3 coding DNA: TGCGCCAGCAGCCTTCAACCGACAGGACTAAACAACAATGAGCAGTTCTTC. As protein: CASSLQPTGLNNNEQFF.

The chain employs TRBV28 and TRBJ2-2; no firm D call. The V and J ends lost 10 bases and 6 bases respectively, with 12 bases between them. The germline V gene encodes CDR1 MDHEN and CDR2 SYDVKM. This CDR3 spans 12 amino acids. CDR3 DNA: TGTGCCAACCAAGCCCCTCCCGGGGAGCTGTTTTTT. Protein: CANQAPPGELFF.

The table lists this clonotype with a few counts. The chain carries TRBV4-3 and TRBJ1-2; no clear D gene. The CDR3 has 14 residues. The germline V and J ends were trimmed by 0 bases and 8 bases, with 13 bases remaining between them. Looked up from germline, CDR1 is LGHNA and CDR2 is YSLEER. This CDR3 reads CASSQELGSTGYTF. In DNA form, the CDR3 reads TGCGCCAGCAGCCAAGAGTTAGGGTCTACGGGCTACACCTTC.

Comments on this clonotype: Germline is not matched at one junction end, which may reflect a read error. The V gene is TRBV3-1, the J gene TRBJ2-2; weak D call: TRBD1 (6 bases). CDR1 and CDR2 (germline): LGHDT, YNNKEL (reference sequence). CDR3 length: 16 residues. DNA for the CDR3: TGTACCAGCAGCCCCGGGACAAGTTTGAGTACCGGGGAGCTGTTTTTT. Translating it yields CTSSPGTSLSTGELFF.

V and J are TRBV13 and TRBJ2-7; TRBD1 matches 9 bases. Germline V gives CDR1 PRHDT, CDR2 FYEKMQ (reference sequence). This CDR3 contains 14 residues. J lost 2 bases, V lost 7 bases, and 6 bases had no gene match. The CDR3 here is CASTLTGGAYEQYF. CDR3 nucleotides: TGTGCCAGCACATTGACAGGGGGAGCCTACGAGCAGTACTTC.

The gene calls are TRBV4-3 and TRBJ2-1; D not certain. The CDR3 totals 16 residues. V was pared by 3 bases and J by 2 bases, with 14 bases between. Per the germline V gene, CDR1 is LGHNA and CDR2 is YSLEER. CDR3 protein: CASSQYLGNPYNEQFF. CDR3 in DNA: TGCGCCAGCAGCCAGTATCTGGGAAATCCCTACAATGAGCAGTTCTTC.

This chain joins TRBV15 and TRBJ1-1; 11 bases line up with TRBD1. The CDR3 length is 16 residues. Germline assignment: CDR1 LNHNV and CDR2 YYDKDF (reference sequence). Losses at the gene ends were 6 bases for V and 7 bases for J; bases not matched to a gene: 13. The chain's CDR3 is CATSPSPGQGVNEAFF. Written as DNA, the CDR3 is TGTGCCACCAGTCCTAGCCCGGGACAGGGGGTGAATGAAGCTTTCTTT.

The sample holds a few counts of this clonotype. The genes are TRBV6-1 and TRBJ2-5; 9 nucleotides line up with TRBD1. Trimming removed 5 bases from V and 5 bases from J; junction bases left unmatched: 9. CDR1 and CDR2 (germline): MNHNS, SASEGT. This CDR3 is 15 amino acids long. The chain's CDR3 is CASSLWDTGGETQYF. CDR3 in DNA: TGTGCCAGCAGTCTCTGGGACACAGGGGGCGAGACCCAGTACTTC.

The chain carries TRBV20-1 and TRBJ2-1, with D perhaps matching TRBD1 (6 bases). The CDR3 totals 11 residues. Germline CDR1 DFQATT, CDR2 SNEGSKA (reference sequence). Between the trimmed V and J ends, which lost 6 bases and 7 bases, there was a span of 10 bases. The CDR3 nucleotides are TGCAGTGCAACGCAGGGGAATGAGCAGTTCTTC. It encodes CSATQGNEQFF.

The genes are TRBV4-1 and TRBJ2-7; D might be TRBD1 (5 bases). Trimming took 1 base from V and 7 from J, leaving 17 bases between them. This CDR3 spans 15 amino acids. Germline CDR1 reads MGHRA; CDR2 reads YSYEKL. This chain's CDR3 is CASSQVTQGLGEQYF. In DNA form, the CDR3 reads TGCGCCAGCAGCCAAGTTACGCAGGGTTTAGGGGAGCAGTACTTC.

In this sample, this clonotype turned up many times. This chain connects TRBV10-3 to TRBJ2-3; D may be TRBD1 or TRBD2 (5 bases each). The CDR3 is made up of 16 amino acids. CDR1 ENHRY and CDR2 SYGVKD come from the germline V gene. V dropped 3 bases and J dropped 2 bases, with 15 bases sitting between them. CDR3 region: CAISDPRRDATDTQYF. The CDR3 nucleotides are TGTGCCATCAGTGATCCCCGACGGGACGCCACAGATACGCAGTATTTT.

CDR3 loop: CASSPPGQLNTEAFF. The DNA for the CDR3 is TGTGCCAGCAGTCCCCCGGGACAGCTGAACACTGAAGCTTTCTTT. This chain connects TRBV12-3 or TRBV12-4 to TRBJ1-1; 7 bases align to TRBD1. V was clipped by 5 bases and J by 0 bases; unmatched bases: 6. CDR3 length: 15 residues.